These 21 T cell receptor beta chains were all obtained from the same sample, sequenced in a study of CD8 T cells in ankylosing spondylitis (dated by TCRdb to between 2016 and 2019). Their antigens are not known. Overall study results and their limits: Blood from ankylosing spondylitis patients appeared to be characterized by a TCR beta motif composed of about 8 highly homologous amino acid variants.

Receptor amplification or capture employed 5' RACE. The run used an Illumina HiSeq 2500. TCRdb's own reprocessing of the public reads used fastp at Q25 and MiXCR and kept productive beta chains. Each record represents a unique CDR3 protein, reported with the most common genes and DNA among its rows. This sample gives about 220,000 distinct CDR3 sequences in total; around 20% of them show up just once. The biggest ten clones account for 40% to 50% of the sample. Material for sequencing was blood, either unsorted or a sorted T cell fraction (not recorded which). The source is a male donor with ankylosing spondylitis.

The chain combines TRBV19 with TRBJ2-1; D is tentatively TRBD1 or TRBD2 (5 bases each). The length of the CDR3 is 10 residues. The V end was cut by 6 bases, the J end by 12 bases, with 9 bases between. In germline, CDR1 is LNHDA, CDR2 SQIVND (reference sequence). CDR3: CASSGAAQFF. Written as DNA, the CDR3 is TGTGCCAGTAGCGGGGCTGCGCAGTTCTTC.

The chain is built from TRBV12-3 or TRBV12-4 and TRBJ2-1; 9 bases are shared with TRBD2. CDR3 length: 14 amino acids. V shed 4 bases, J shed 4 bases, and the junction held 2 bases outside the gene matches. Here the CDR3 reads CASSSSGAYNEQFF. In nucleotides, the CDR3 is TGTGCCAGCAGTTCTAGCGGGGCTTACAATGAGCAGTTCTTC.

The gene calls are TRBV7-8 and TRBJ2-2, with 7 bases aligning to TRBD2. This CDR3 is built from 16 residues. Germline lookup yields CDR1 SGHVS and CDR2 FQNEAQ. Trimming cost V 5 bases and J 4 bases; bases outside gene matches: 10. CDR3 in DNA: TGTGCCAGCAGCCACCCCGCGGGAGCGGGCACCGGGGAGCTGTTTTTT. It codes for CASSHPAGAGTGELFF.

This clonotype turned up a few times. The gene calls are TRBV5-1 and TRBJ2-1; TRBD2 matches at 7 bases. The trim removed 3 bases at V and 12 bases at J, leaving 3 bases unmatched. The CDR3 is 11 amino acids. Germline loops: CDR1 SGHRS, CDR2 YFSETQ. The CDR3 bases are TGCGCCAGCAGCTCCTCGGGGGGGCAGTTCTTC. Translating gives CASSSSGGQFF.

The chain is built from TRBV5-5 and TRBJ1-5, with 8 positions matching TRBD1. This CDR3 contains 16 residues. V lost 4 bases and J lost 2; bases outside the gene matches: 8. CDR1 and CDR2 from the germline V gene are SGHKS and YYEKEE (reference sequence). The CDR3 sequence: CASSLGQGAGNQPQHF. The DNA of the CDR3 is TGTGCCAGCAGCCTCGGCCAGGGGGCGGGCAATCAGCCCCAGCATTTT.

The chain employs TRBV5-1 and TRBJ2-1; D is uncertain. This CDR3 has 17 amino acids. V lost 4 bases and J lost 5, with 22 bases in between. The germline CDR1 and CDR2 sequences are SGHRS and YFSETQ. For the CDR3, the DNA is TGCGCCAGCAGCGCGGATTACACGACTGGGCTTGACAATGAGCAGTTCTTC. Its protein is CASSADYTTGLDNEQFF.

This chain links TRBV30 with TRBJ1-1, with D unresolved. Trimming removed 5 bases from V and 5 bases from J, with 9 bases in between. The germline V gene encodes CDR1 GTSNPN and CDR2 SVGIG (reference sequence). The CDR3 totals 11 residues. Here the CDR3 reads CAWGQWTEAFF. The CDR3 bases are TGTGCCTGGGGGCAGTGGACTGAAGCTTTCTTT.

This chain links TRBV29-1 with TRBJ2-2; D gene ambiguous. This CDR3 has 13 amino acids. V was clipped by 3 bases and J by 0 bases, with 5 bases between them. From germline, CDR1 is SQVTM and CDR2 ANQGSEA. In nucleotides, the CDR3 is TGCAGCGTTGAGGCGGCGAACACCGGGGAGCTGTTTTTT. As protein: CSVEAANTGELFF.

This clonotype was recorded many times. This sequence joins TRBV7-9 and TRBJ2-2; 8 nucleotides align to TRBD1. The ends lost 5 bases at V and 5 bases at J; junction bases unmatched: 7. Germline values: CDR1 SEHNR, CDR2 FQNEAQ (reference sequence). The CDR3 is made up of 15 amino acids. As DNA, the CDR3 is TGTGCCAGCAGCCCCTCGGACAGGGCAACCGGGGAGCTGTTTTTT. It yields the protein CASSPSDRATGELFF.

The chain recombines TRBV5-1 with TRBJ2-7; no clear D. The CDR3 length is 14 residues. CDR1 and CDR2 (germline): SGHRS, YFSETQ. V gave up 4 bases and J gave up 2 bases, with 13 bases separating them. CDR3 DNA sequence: TGCGCCAGCAGCCTTGATTTCCATGCCTACGAGCAGTACTTC. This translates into CASSLDFHAYEQYF.

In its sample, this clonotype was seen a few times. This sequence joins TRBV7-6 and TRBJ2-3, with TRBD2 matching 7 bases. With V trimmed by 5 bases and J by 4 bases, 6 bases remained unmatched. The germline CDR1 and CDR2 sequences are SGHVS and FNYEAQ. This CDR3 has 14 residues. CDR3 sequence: CASSPSGFSDTQYF. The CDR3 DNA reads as TGTGCCAGCAGCCCTAGCGGATTTTCAGATACGCAGTATTTT.

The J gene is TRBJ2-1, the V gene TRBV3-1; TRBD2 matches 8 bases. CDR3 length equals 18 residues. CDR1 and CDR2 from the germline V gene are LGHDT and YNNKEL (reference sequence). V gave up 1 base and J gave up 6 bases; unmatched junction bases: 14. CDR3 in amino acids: CASSQVFVLAEDGNEQFF. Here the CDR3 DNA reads TGTGCCAGCAGCCAAGTGTTCGTACTAGCGGAGGATGGCAATGAGCAGTTCTTC.

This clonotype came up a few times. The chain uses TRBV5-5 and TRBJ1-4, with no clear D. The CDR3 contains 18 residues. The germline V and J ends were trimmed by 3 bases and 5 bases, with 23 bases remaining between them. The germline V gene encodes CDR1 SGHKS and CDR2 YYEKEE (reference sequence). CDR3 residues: CASSSPPRGGGPNEKLFF. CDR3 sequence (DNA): TGTGCCAGCAGCTCCCCCCCCCGAGGTGGAGGGCCAAATGAAAAACTGTTTTTT.

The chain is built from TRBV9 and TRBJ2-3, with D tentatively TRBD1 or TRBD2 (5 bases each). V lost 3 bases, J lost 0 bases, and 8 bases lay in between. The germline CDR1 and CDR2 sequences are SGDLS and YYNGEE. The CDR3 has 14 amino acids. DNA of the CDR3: TGTGCCAGCAGCGGATGGGACAGCACAGATACGCAGTATTTT. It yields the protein CASSGWDSTDTQYF.

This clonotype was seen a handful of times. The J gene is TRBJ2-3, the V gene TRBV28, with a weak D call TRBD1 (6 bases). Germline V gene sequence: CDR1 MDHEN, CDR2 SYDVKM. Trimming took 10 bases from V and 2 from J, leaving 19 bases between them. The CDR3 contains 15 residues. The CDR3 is CATWDTRVTTDTQYF. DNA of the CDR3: TGTGCCACGTGGGACACCCGGGTGACCACAGATACGCAGTATTTT.

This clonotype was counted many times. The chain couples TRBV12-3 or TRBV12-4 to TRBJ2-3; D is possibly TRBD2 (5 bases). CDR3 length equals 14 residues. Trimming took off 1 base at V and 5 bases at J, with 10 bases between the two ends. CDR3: CASSLVGKGDTQYF. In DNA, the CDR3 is TGTGCCAGCAGTTTAGTCGGGAAGGGAGATACGCAGTATTTT.

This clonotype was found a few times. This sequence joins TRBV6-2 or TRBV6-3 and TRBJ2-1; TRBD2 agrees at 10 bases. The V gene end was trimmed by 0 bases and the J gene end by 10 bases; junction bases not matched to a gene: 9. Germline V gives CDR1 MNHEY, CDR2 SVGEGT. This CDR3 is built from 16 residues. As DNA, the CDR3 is TGTGCCAGCAGTTACTCGGTGGCTAGCGGGAGAGACGAGCAGTTCTTC. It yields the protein CASSYSVASGRDEQFF.

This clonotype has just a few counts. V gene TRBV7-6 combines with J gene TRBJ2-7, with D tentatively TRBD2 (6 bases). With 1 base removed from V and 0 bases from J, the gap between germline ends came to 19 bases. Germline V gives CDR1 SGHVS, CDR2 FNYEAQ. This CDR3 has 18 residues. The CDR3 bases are TGTGCCAGCAGCTTAGAATCTCCCCTAGCGCAAGTCTCCTACGAGCAGTACTTC. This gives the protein CASSLESPLAQVSYEQYF.

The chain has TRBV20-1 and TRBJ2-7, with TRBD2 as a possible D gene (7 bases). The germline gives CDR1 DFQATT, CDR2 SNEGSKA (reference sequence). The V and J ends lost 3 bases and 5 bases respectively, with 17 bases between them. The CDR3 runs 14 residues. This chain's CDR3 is CSASGGGRDHEQYF. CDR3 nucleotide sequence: TGCAGTGCTAGTGGCGGGGGCCGAGATCACGAGCAGTACTTC.

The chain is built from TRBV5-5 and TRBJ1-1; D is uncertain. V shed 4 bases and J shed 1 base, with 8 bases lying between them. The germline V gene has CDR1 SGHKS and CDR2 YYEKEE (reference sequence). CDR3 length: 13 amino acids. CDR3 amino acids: CASSQSENTEAFF. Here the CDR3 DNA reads TGTGCCAGCAGCCAGTCAGAGAACACTGAAGCTTTCTTT. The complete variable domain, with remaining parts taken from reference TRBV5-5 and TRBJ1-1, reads DAGVTQSPTHLIKTRGQQVTLRCSPISGHKSVSWYQQVLGQGPQFIFQYYEKEERGRGNFPDRFSARQFPNYSSELNVNALLLGDSALYLCASSQSENTEAFFGQGTRLTVV.

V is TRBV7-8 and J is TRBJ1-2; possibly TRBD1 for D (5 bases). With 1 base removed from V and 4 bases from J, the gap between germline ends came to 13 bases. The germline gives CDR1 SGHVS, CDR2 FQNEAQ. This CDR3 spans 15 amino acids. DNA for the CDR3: TGTGCCAGCAGCTTAGTCGGGGGGGGGACCTATGGCTACACCTTC. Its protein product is CASSLVGGGTYGYTF.